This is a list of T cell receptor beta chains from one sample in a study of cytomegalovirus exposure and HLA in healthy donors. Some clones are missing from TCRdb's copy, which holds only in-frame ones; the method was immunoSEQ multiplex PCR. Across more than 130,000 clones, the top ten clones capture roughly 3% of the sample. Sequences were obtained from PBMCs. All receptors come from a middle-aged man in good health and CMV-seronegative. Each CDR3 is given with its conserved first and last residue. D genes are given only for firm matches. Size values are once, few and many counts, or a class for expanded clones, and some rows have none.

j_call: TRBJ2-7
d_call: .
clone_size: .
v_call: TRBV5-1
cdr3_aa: CASSLGPGQREQYF
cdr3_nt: TGCGCCAGCAGCTTGGGTCCAGGACAAAGGGAGCAGTACTTC

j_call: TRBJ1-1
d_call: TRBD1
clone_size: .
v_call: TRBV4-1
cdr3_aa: CASSQGQGATEAFF
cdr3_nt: TGCGCCAGCAGCCAAGGGCAGGGGGCGACTGAAGCTTTCTTT

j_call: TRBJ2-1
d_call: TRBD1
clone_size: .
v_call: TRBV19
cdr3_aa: CASRRTGNEQFF
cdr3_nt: TGTGCCAGTCGACGGACAGGGAATGAGCAGTTCTTC

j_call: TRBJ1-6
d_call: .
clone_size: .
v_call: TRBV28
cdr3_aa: CASSLVGGGESLHF
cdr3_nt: TGTGCCAGCAGTCTCGTCGGCGGGGGTGAATCCCTCCACTTT

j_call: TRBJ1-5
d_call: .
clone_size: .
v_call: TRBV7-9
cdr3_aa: CASSYGGGDQPQHF
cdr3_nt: TGTGCCAGCAGCTACGGGGGAGGGGATCAGCCCCAGCATTTT

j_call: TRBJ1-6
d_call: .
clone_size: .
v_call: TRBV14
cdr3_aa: CASSFARVGNSPLHF
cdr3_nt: TGTGCCAGCAGCTTTGCGAGGGTTGGGAATTCACCCCTCCACTTT

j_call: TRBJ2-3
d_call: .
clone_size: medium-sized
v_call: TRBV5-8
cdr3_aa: CASSLGTARTSTDTQYF
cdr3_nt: TGTGCCAGCAGCTTAGGCACAGCCCGCACTAGCACAGATACGCAGTATTTT

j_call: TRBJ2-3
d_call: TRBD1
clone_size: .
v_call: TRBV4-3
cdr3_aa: CASSVDRGTDTQYF
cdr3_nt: TGCGCCAGCAGCGTGGACAGGGGCACAGATACGCAGTATTTT

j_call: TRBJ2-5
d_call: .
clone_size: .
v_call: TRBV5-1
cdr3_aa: CASSLRPPPGETQYF
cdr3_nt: TGCGCCAGCAGCTTGCGACCCCCTCCGGGGGAGACCCAGTACTTC

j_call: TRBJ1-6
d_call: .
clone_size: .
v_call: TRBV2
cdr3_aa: CASSLNSPLHF
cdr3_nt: TGTGCCAGCAGTCTTAATTCACCCCTCCACTTT

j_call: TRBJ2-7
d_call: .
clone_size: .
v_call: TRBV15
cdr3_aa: CATSRGVTDYEQYF
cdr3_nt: TGTGCCACCAGCAGAGGTGTTACAGATTACGAGCAGTACTTC

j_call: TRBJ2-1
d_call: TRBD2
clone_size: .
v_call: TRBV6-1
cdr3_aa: CASSEWGGEYNEQFF
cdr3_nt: TGTGCCAGCAGTGAATGGGGGGGGGAATACAATGAGCAGTTCTTC

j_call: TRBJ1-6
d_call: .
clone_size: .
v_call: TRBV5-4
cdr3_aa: CASSLDRANSPLHF
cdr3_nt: TGTGCCAGCAGCTTGGACAGGGCTAATTCACCCCTCCATTTT

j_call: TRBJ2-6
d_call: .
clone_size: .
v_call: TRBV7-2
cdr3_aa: CASSPRSGANVLTF
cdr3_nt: TGTGCCAGCAGCCCCCGCTCTGGGGCCAACGTCCTGACTTTC

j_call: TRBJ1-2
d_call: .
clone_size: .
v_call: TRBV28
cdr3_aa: CASSFPSDYGYTF
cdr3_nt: TGTGCCAGCAGTTTCCCCAGCGACTATGGCTACACCTTC

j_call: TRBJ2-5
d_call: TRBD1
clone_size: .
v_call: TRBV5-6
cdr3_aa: CASSRSGTGQETQYF
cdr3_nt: TGTGCCAGCAGCCGATCCGGGACAGGGCAAGAGACCCAGTACTTC

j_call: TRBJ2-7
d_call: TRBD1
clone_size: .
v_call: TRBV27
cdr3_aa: CASSLTGLSYEQYF
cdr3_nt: TGTGCCAGCAGCCTGACAGGGCTCTCCTACGAGCAGTACTTC

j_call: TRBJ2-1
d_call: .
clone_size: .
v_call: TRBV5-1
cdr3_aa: CASSLTGSSYNEQFF
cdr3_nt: TGCGCCAGCAGCCTAACAGGGAGCTCCTACAATGAGCAGTTCTTC

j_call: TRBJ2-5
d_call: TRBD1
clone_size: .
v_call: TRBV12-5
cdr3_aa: CASGLDGQGAFRETQYF
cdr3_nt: TGTGCTAGTGGTTTGGACGGACAGGGGGCTTTCCGAGAGACCCAGTACTTC

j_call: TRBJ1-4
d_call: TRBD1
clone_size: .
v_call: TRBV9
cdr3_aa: CASSGQGAGNEKLFF
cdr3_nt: TGTGCCAGCAGCGGACAGGGGGCAGGTAATGAAAAACTGTTTTTT

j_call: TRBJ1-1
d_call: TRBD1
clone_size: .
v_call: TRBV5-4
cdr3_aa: CASTGQVNTEAFF
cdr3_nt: TGTGCCAGCACGGGACAGGTGAACACTGAAGCTTTCTTT

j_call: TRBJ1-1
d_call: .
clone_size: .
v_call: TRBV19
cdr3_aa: CASSTQAGTEAFF
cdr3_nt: TGTGCCAGTAGTACCCAAGCGGGCACTGAAGCTTTCTTT

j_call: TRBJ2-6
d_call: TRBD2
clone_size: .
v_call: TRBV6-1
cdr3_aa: CASSTSAGANVLTF
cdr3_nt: TGTGCCAGCAGTACTAGCGCTGGGGCCAACGTCCTGACTTTC

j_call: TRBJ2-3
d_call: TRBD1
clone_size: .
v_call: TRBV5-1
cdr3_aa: CASSLRDRGTDTQYF
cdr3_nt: TGCGCCAGCAGCCTCCGGGACAGGGGCACAGATACGCAGTATTTT

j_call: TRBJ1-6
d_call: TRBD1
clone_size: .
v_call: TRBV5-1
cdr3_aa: CASRGTESSYNSPLHF
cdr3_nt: TGCGCCAGCAGAGGGACAGAGAGCTCCTATAATTCACCCCTCCACTTT

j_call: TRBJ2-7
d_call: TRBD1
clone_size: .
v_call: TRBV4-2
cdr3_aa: CASSQAGQGLRPYEQYF
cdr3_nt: TGTGCCAGCAGCCAAGCGGGACAGGGTTTGAGGCCCTACGAGCAGTACTTC

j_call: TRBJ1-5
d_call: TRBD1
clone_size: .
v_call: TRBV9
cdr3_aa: CASSVSGQEGQPQHF
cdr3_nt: TGTGCCAGCAGCGTTTCGGGACAGGAGGGCCAGCCCCAGCATTTT

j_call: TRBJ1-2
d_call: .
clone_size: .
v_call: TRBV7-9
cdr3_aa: CASSLGTGYGYTF
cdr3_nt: TGTGCCAGCAGCTTAGGGACTGGCTATGGCTACACCTTC

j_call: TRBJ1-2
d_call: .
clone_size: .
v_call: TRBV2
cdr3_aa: CASSPRAGDYGYTF
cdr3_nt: TGTGCCAGCAGTCCCCGAGCAGGGGACTATGGCTACACCTTC

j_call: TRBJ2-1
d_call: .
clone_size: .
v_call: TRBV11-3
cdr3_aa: CASSRMAGFEQFF
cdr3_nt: TGTGCCAGCAGCCGCATGGCGGGGTTCGAGCAGTTCTTC

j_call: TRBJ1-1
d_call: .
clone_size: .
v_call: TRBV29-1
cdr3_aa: CSFYPLDRTNTEAFF
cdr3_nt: TGCAGCTTTTACCCCCTAGACAGGACCAACACTGAAGCTTTCTTT

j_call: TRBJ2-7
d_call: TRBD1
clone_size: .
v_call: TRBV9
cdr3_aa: CASSPRSGTGTYEQYF
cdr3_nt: TGTGCCAGCAGCCCCCGCTCAGGGACAGGGACATACGAGCAGTACTTC

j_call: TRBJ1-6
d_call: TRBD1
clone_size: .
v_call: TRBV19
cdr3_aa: CASSGPDRAYNSPLHF
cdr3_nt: TGTGCCAGTAGTGGGCCGGACAGGGCCTATAATTCACCCCTCCACTTT